Each of the 27 T cell receptor beta chains below was sequenced from the same sample in a study of T cell responses to AZD1222 COVID-19 vaccine. Sequencing was performed with immunoSEQ multiplex PCR; in TCRdb, only in-frame clones are kept and a portion is missing. The sample carries 250,000 to 300,000 clones, 85% to 95% recorded once. This specimen was peripheral blood, taken 28 days after the second AZD1222 dose. These receptors were collected from an adult who received the AZD1222 COVID-19 vaccine.

This clone was seen only once. The chain carries TRBV3-1 (or the pseudogene TRBV3-2) and TRBJ1-1; D is unclear. Trimming took off 2 bases at V and 0 bases at J, with 16 bases between the two ends. This CDR3 has 17 residues. The V gene's germline CDR1 is LGHDT and CDR2 YNNKEL (reference sequence). CDR3 in amino acids: CASSQYGTRAMNTEAFF. The CDR3 bases are TGTGCCAGCAGCCAATATGGCACACGGGCCATGAACACTGAAGCTTTCTTT.

The V call is TRBV6-7, the J call TRBJ1-1; 9 bases are shared with TRBD1. TRBV6-7 falls under the ORF class, with uncertain function. CDR3 length equals 15 residues. The V and J ends lost 2 bases and 5 bases, in that order; junction bases with no gene match: 6. This CDR3 reads CASSYVGQGGTEAFF. In DNA form, the CDR3 reads TGTGCCAGCAGTTACGTGGGACAGGGTGGGACTGAAGCTTTCTTT.

The chain has TRBV7-2 and TRBJ1-3; tentative D call: TRBD1 (6 bases). Germline V CDR1 and CDR2: SGHTA, FQGNSA. V was trimmed by 5 bases and J by 5 bases, leaving 10 bases between them. The CDR3 is made up of 13 amino acids. The DNA of the CDR3 is TGTGCCAGCAGCGGACAGATGAGAAACACCATATATTTT. Amino acids: CASSGQMRNTIYF.

The rearrangement uses TRBV7-9 and TRBJ2-7, with D possibly TRBD2 on 5 matching bases. CDR1 is SEHNR, CDR2 FQNEAQ, per germline (reference sequence). V was clipped by 4 bases and J by 3 bases, with 10 bases between them. This CDR3 has 13 amino acids. The DNA for the CDR3 is TGTGCCAGCAGCTCACCAACTAGCTACGAGCAGTACTTC. It translates to CASSSPTSYEQYF. The complete variable domain, with remaining parts taken from reference TRBV7-9 and TRBJ2-7, reads DTGVSQNPRHKITKRGQNVTFRCDPISEHNRLYWYRQTLGQGPEFLTYFQNEAQLEKSRLLSDRFSAERPKGSFSTLEIQRTEQGDSAMYLCASSSPTSYEQYFGPGTRLTVT.

The chain joins TRBV2 to TRBJ2-2, with 8 bases that match TRBD1. Losses at the gene ends were 8 bases for V and 4 bases for J; bases not matched to a gene: 6. The CDR3 loop spans 14 amino acids. The germline V gene has CDR1 SNHLY and CDR2 FYNNEI. CDR3: CASLPGGSTGELFF. The DNA for the CDR3 is TGTGCCAGCCTCCCAGGGGGCAGCACCGGGGAGCTGTTTTTT.

The V call is TRBV25-1, the J call TRBJ1-5, with D uncertain. From germline, CDR1 is MGHDK and CDR2 SYGVNS. Trimming left V 3 bases short and J 0 bases short, with 9 bases between. The CDR3 has 15 amino acids. The CDR3 protein is CASSEGRYSNQPQHF. CDR3 sequence (DNA): TGTGCCAGCAGTGAGGGCCGGTATAGCAATCAGCCCCAGCATTTT.

This clone has only one observation. J is TRBJ2-7 and V is TRBV18; D may be TRBD1 (6 bases). Germline lookup yields CDR1 KGHSH and CDR2 LQKENI. With 0 bases removed from V and 5 bases from J, the gap between germline ends came to 14 bases. The CDR3 spans 15 residues. CDR3 nucleotide sequence: TGTGCCAGCTCACCACCGAACAGGGTGGCGGACGAGCAGTACTTC. Translated, it gives CASSPPNRVADEQYF.

The chain couples TRBV28 to TRBJ1-5; D uncertain. V was pared by 1 base and J by 6 bases, with 7 bases between. The CDR3 totals 13 residues. Germline-derived CDR1 and CDR2 are MDHEN and SYDVKM. The CDR3 here is CASSLSPFQPQHF. In DNA, the CDR3 is TGTGCCAGCAGTTTATCCCCCTTTCAGCCCCAGCATTTT. Together with reference TRBV28 and TRBJ1-5, the CDR3 gives the full variable domain: DVKVTQSSRYLVKRTGEKVFLECVQDMDHENMFWYRQDPGLGLRLIYFSYDVKMKEKGDIPEGYSVSREKKERFSLILESASTNQTSMYLCASSLSPFQPQHFGDGTRLSIL.

The chain recombines TRBV5-6 with TRBJ2-3; TRBD1 aligns across 11 bases. The CDR3 covers 17 residues. Germline lookup yields CDR1 SGHDT and CDR2 YYEEEE. V was pared by 4 bases and J by 3 bases, with 10 bases of the junction left unmatched. CDR3: CASSGRDRGSRTDTQYF. The CDR3 nucleotides are TGTGCCAGCAGCGGCCGGGACAGGGGGTCTAGGACAGATACGCAGTATTTT. Combining the CDR3 with reference TRBV5-6 and TRBJ2-3 gives the whole variable domain DAGVTQSPTHLIKTRGQQVTLRCSPKSGHDTVSWYQQALGQGPQFIFQYYEEEERQRGNFPDRFSGHQFPNYSSELNVNALLLGDSALYLCASSGRDRGSRTDTQYFGPGTRLTVL.

The chain is built from TRBV19 and TRBJ1-4; D may be TRBD1 (5 bases). V was cut by 6 bases and J by 5 bases, with 13 bases left in between. CDR3 size: 14 residues. Germline loops: CDR1 LNHDA, CDR2 SQIVND (reference sequence). Here the CDR3 DNA reads TGTGCCAGTAGCATTTGGGGGAGGAATGAAAAACTGTTTTTT. Its protein is CASSIWGRNEKLFF. Drawing the rest from reference TRBV19 and TRBJ1-4, the complete variable domain is DGGITQSPKYLFRKEGQNVTLSCEQNLNHDAMYWYRQDPGQGLRLIYYSQIVNDFQKGDIAEGYSVSREKKESFPLTVTSAQKNPTAFYLCASSIWGRNEKLFFGSGTQLSVL.

This clone appeared a few times. The CDR3 DNA reads as TGTGCCAGCAGCCTATACCGCACAGATACGCAGTATTTT. It yields the protein CASSLYRTDTQYF. V is TRBV7-8 and J is TRBJ2-3; D is uncertain. V was shortened by 5 bases and J by 1 base, with 7 bases between the two germline ends. The CDR3 runs 13 residues. In germline, CDR1 is SGHVS, CDR2 FQNEAQ.

This clone has only one observation. Other DNA sequences in this sample translate to the same CDR3. The chain is built from TRBV5-1 and TRBJ2-2; TRBD1 might be the D (6 bases). Germline V CDR1 and CDR2: SGHRS, YFSETQ. Trimming removed 3 bases at V and 7 bases at J, with 10 bases between. CDR3 size: 13 residues. The CDR3 region is CASSSQGSGELFF. Here the CDR3 DNA reads TGCGCCAGCAGCTCACAGGGTAGCGGGGAGCTGTTTTTT.

The chain combines TRBV19 with TRBJ1-1; tentative D call: TRBD1 (5 bases). From germline, CDR1 is LNHDA and CDR2 SQIVND (reference sequence). V shed 1 base and J shed 6 bases, with 12 bases lying between them. The CDR3 totals 14 residues. This CDR3 reads CASSIGGGRAEAFF. Written as DNA, the CDR3 is TGTGCCAGTAGTATAGGGGGGGGAAGGGCTGAAGCTTTCTTT.

This clone appeared once. The gene calls are TRBV2 and TRBJ1-1; no clear D gene. V was pared by 8 bases and J by 0 bases, with 7 bases between. The CDR3 sequence is 12 residues long. Germline V lookup: CDR1 SNHLY, CDR2 FYNNEI. The CDR3 reads CASGELNTEAFF. In DNA, the CDR3 is TGTGCCAGCGGGGAATTGAACACTGAAGCTTTCTTT.

The chain couples TRBV18 to TRBJ2-2; D is perhaps TRBD1 (6 bases). The CDR3 runs 14 residues. Per the germline V gene, CDR1 is KGHSH and CDR2 is LQKENI. The V end was cut by 8 bases, the J end by 4 bases, with 14 bases between. The CDR3 reads CASPTGSPTGELFF. DNA of the CDR3: TGTGCCAGCCCCACAGGGTCTCCCACCGGGGAGCTGTTTTTT.

The chain recombines TRBV7-9 with TRBJ2-7; tentative D call: TRBD1 (6 bases). The ends were cut back, 1 base at V and 10 bases at J, with 8 bases in the middle. There are 11 residues in the CDR3. Germline V CDR1 and CDR2: SEHNR, FQNEAQ (reference sequence). The CDR3 bases are TGTGCCAGCAGCTTAGACAGGGCTCAGTACTTC. Translation gives CASSLDRAQYF.

CDR3 in DNA: TGTGCCAGCACTTCGCGGTGGGACACTGAAGCTTTCTTT. Its protein is CASTSRWDTEAFF. The V gene is TRBV12-3 or TRBV12-4, the J gene TRBJ1-1; D is unresolved. V gave up 7 bases and J gave up 3 bases, with 12 bases separating them. This CDR3 is built from 13 residues.

The CDR3 DNA is TGTGCCAGCAGCCCCCGCCGGACAGCTACCTACGAGCAGTACTTC. This encodes CASSPRRTATYEQYF. The V gene is TRBV7-2, the J gene TRBJ2-7; D may be TRBD1 (6 bases). Trimming removed 5 bases from V and 2 bases from J, with 16 bases in between. This CDR3 has 15 amino acids. The germline CDR1 and CDR2 sequences are SGHTA and FQGNSA.

The rearrangement links TRBV7-2 to TRBJ1-1; no firm D call. V shed 0 bases and J shed 1 base, with 6 bases lying between them. This CDR3 region has 14 residues. The germline V gene has CDR1 SGHTA and CDR2 FQGNSA. The CDR3 coding sequence is TGTGCCAGCAGCTTAGCGCGGGGGAACACTGAAGCTTTCTTT. This sequence encodes CASSLARGNTEAFF.

Turning to this clone: Other DNA variants within this sample encode the same CDR3. The chain combines TRBV6-2 or TRBV6-3 with TRBJ1-2; D gene uncertain. The CDR3 has 12 residues. V dropped 5 bases and J dropped 4 bases, with 8 bases sitting between them. Germline-derived CDR1 and CDR2 are MNHEY and SVGEGT. CDR3 in DNA: TGTGCCAGCAGTCCGACTGGCTATGGCTACACCTTC. Amino acids: CASSPTGYGYTF.

This chain links TRBV7-9 with TRBJ2-2; 7 nucleotides agree with TRBD1. The germline V gene has CDR1 SEHNR and CDR2 FQNEAQ (reference sequence). The trim removed 6 bases at V and 0 bases at J, leaving 4 bases unmatched. The CDR3 has 15 residues. The CDR3 coding sequence is TGTGCCAGCAGTCCCAGGGGGACGAACACCGGGGAGCTGTTTTTT. This gives the protein CASSPRGTNTGELFF.

The CDR3 spells CASSTGRAYEQYF. The CDR3 DNA reads TGTGCCAGTAGCACGGGACGGGCCTACGAGCAGTACTTC. This chain uses TRBV19 with TRBJ2-7; either TRBD1 or TRBD2 may supply D (5 bases each). The CDR3 loop spans 13 amino acids. V shed 6 bases and J shed 2 bases, with 11 bases lying between them. Germline assignment: CDR1 LNHDA and CDR2 SQIVND (reference sequence).

V usage is TRBV28 and J usage is TRBJ1-5, with a tentative D call TRBD1 (6 bases). Trimming stripped 6 bases from V and 5 bases from J, with 11 bases between. The germline gives CDR1 MDHEN, CDR2 SYDVKM. The CDR3 is 13 residues long. CDR3 residues: CASRPGTYQPQHF. The CDR3 DNA is TGTGCCAGCAGACCCGGGACATATCAGCCCCAGCATTTT.

This clone occurred a few times. The DNA for the CDR3 is TGTGCCAGCAGTTCCCGGCAATACCAGGGGATTAGCACAGATACGCAGTATTTT. Protein product: CASSSRQYQGISTDTQYF. This chain uses TRBV28 with TRBJ2-3; TRBD1 might be the D (6 bases). Germline V lookup: CDR1 MDHEN, CDR2 SYDVKM. The CDR3 covers 18 residues. Trimming pared 4 bases from V and 0 bases from J, leaving 20 bases between.

The gene calls are TRBV29-1 and TRBJ2-1, with 12 nucleotides matching TRBD2. Germline trimming cut 8 bases from V and 3 bases from J; bases unmatched to any gene: 11. Germline CDR1 SQVTM, CDR2 ANQGSEA. This CDR3 spans 16 amino acids. Written as DNA, the CDR3 is TGCAGCTCACAAGGACTAGCGGGGACCATCTACAATGAGCAGTTCTTC. This encodes CSSQGLAGTIYNEQFF.

The chain couples TRBV5-1 to TRBJ2-1; D is perhaps TRBD1 (6 bases). CDR3 size: 17 residues. Germline loops: CDR1 SGHRS, CDR2 YFSETQ. Trimming took off 0 bases at V and 6 bases at J, with 19 bases between the two ends. The CDR3 loop is CASSLAVGPQGFNEQFF. The CDR3, as DNA: TGCGCCAGCAGCTTGGCCGTAGGACCCCAGGGGTTCAATGAGCAGTTCTTC.

The rearrangement joins TRBV3-1 (or the pseudogene TRBV3-2) to TRBJ2-1; D not certain. Germline CDR1 reads LGHDT; CDR2 reads YNNKEL (reference sequence). The germline V and J ends were trimmed by 4 bases and 9 bases, with 7 bases remaining between them. The CDR3 is made up of 11 amino acids. CDR3 protein: CASSLFGEQFF. CDR3 DNA sequence: TGTGCCAGCAGCCTATTCGGTGAGCAGTTCTTC.